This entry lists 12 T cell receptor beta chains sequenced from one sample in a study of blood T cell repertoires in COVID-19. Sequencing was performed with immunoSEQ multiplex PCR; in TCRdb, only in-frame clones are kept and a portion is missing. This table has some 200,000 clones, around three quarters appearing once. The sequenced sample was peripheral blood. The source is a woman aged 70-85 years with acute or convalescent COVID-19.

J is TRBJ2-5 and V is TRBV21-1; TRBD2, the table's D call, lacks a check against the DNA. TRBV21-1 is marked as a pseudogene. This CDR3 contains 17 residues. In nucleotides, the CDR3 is TGTGCCAGCAGCGGACAAAGGGGGGGGAAGTACCAAGAGACCCAGTACTTC. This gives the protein CASSGQRGGKYQETQYF.

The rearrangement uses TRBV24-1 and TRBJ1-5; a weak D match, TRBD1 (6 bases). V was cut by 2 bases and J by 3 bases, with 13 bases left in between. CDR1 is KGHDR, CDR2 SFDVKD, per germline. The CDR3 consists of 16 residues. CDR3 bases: TGTGCCACCAGTGATTCACGACAGGCCGACAATCAGCCCCAGCATTTT. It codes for CATSDSRQADNQPQHF.

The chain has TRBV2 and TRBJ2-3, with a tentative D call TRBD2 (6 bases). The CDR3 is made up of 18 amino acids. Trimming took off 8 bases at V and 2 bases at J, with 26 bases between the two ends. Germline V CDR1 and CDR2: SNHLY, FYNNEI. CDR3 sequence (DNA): TGTGCCAGCGCTCTCAAGGGCGGGATTGGGCGCTCCACAGATACGCAGTATTTT. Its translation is CASALKGGIGRSTDTQYF. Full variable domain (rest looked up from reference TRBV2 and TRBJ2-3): EPEVTQTPSHQVTQMGQEVILRCVPISNHLYFYWYRQILGQKVEFLVSFYNNEISEKSEIFDDQFSVERPDGSNFTLKIRSTKLEDSAMYFCASALKGGIGRSTDTQYFGPGTRLTVL.

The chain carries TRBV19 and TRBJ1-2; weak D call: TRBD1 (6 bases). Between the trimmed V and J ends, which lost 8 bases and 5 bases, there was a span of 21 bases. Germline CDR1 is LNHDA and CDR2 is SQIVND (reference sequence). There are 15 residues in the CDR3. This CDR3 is CASSLAGDNWYGYTF. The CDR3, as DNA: TGTGCCAGTTCTTTGGCAGGGGATAACTGGTATGGCTACACCTTC.

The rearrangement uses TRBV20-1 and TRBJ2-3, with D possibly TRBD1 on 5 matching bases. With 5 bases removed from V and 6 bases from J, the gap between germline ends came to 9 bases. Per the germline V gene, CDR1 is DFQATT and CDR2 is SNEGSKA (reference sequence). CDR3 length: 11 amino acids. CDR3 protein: CSAPGWDTQYF. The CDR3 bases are TGCAGTGCTCCAGGGTGGGATACGCAGTATTTT.

In DNA, the CDR3 is TGCGCCAGCAGCCAAGCCTATCCTGGAGATACGCAGTATTTT. The encoded protein is CASSQAYPGDTQYF. The chain links TRBV4-3 to TRBJ2-3, with no clear D. Germline CDR1 reads LGHNA; CDR2 reads YSLEER. V was cut by 1 base and J by 5 bases, with 10 bases left in between. The CDR3 contains 14 residues.

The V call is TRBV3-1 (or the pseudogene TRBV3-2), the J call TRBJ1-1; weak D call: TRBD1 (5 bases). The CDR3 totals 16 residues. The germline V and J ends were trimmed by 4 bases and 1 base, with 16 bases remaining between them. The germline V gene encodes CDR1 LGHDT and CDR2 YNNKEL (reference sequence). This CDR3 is CASSPYTLTENTEAFF. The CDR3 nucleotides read TGTGCCAGCAGCCCCTACACCCTGACAGAGAACACTGAAGCTTTCTTT.

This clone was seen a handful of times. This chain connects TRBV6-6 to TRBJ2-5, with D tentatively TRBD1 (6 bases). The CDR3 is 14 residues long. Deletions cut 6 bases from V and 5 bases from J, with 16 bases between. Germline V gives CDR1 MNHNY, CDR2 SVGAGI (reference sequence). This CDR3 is CASSNREPGETQYF. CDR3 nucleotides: TGTGCCAGCAGCAACAGGGAGCCGGGGGAGACCCAGTACTTC.

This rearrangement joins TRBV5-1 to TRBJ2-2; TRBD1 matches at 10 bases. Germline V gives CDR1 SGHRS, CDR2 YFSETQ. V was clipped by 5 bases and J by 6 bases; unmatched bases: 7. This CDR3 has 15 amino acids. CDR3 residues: CASRVPGTGAGELFF. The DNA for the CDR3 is TGCGCCAGCAGAGTACCCGGGACAGGGGCCGGGGAGCTGTTTTTT.

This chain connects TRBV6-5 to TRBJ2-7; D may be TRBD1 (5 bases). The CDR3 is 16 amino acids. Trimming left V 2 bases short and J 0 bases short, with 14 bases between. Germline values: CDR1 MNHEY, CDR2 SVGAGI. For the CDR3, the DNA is TGTGCCAGCAGTTACAACAGGAACATAAGCTCCTACGAGCAGTACTTC. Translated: CASSYNRNISSYEQYF.

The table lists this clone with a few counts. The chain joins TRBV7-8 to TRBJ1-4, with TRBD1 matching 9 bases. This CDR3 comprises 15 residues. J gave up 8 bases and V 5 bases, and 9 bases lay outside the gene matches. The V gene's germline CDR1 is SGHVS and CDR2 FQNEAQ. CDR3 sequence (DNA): TGTGCCAGCAGCACCACGGGACAGGGACGGGAAAAACTGTTTTTT. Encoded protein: CASSTTGQGREKLFF.

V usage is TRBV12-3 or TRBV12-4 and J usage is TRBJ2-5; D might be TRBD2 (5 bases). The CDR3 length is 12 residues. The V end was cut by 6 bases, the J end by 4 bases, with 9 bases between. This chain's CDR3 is CASSPLGETQYF. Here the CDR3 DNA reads TGTGCCAGCAGCCCACTAGGAGAGACCCAGTACTTC.